The 27 T cell receptor beta chains below all came from one sample that was sequenced in a study of T cell responses to AZD1222 COVID-19 vaccine. Some clones are missing from TCRdb's copy, which holds only in-frame ones; the method was immunoSEQ multiplex PCR. Here the sample spans some 63,000 clones, about 91% being singletons. The sequencing used peripheral blood, collected 28 days after the second AZD1222 dose. These receptors all come from an adult who received the AZD1222 COVID-19 vaccine.

The rearrangement uses TRBV28 and TRBJ2-1, with a weak D call TRBD1 (6 bases). Germline CDR1 reads MDHEN; CDR2 reads SYDVKM. Trimming shortened V by 2 bases and J by 4 bases, and 9 bases separated the two germline ends. This CDR3 has 14 amino acids. The CDR3 nucleotides are TGTGCCAGCAGTTTAAGGACAGTTTACAATGAGCAGTTCTTC. Translated: CASSLRTVYNEQFF.

This clone was seen only once. This chain uses TRBV5-1 with TRBJ2-1, with TRBD1 matching 10 bases. Trimming at V came to 0 bases and at J to 1 base, leaving 7 bases not matched to a gene. CDR1 is SGHRS and CDR2 is YFSETQ in the germline V gene. The CDR3 is 18 amino acids. The CDR3 region is CASSLGDRGPLSYNEQFF. CDR3 bases: TGCGCCAGCAGCTTGGGGGACAGGGGACCTCTTTCCTACAATGAGCAGTTCTTC.

The CDR3 region is CASSLFVGPGTEAFF. The CDR3 region has the DNA TGCGCCAGCAGCTTGTTTGTGGGCCCGGGGACTGAAGCTTTCTTT. The chain joins TRBV5-1 to TRBJ1-1; D remains ambiguous. Germline CDR1 and CDR2: SGHRS and YFSETQ. The CDR3 extends over 15 amino acids. V lost 1 base and J 5 bases, leaving 15 bases between the germline ends.

This chain connects TRBV30 to TRBJ1-6; D is ambiguous. The CDR3 extends over 13 amino acids. The V gene's germline CDR1 is GTSNPN and CDR2 SVGIG (reference sequence). The germline V and J ends were trimmed by 4 bases and 5 bases, with 9 bases remaining between them. Here the CDR3 reads CAWTTINNSPLHF. The CDR3, as DNA: TGTGCCTGGACGACTATTAATAATTCACCCCTCCACTTT.

This clone occurred a few times. The chain combines TRBV5-5 with TRBJ2-7, with 9 bases identical to TRBD1. Germline V gene sequence: CDR1 SGHKS, CDR2 YYEKEE (reference sequence). The J segment lost 2 bases and the V segment lost 0 bases, leaving 9 bases of the junction unmatched. This CDR3 has 17 amino acids. The CDR3 protein is CASSLAADRGQAYEQYF. DNA for the CDR3: TGTGCCAGCAGCTTGGCTGCGGACAGGGGACAAGCCTACGAGCAGTACTTC.

The chain is built from TRBV6-5 and TRBJ2-1; 14 bases align to TRBD2. The CDR3 sequence is 15 residues long. V was clipped by 2 bases and J by 7 bases; unmatched bases: 1. Germline CDR1 and CDR2: MNHEY and SVGAGI. CDR3 sequence (DNA): TGTGCCAGCAGTTACGGGACTAGCGGGGGTAATGAGCAGTTCTTC. Its translation: CASSYGTSGGNEQFF.

The chain links TRBV2 to TRBJ2-7; D gene unclear. The germline V gene has CDR1 SNHLY and CDR2 FYNNEI. CDR3 length equals 12 residues. Trimming took 6 bases from V and 4 from J, leaving 10 bases between them. Here the CDR3 reads CASRGLRYEQYF. The DNA of the CDR3 is TGTGCCAGCAGAGGTCTTAGATACGAGCAGTACTTC. Full variable domain (rest looked up from reference TRBV2 and TRBJ2-7): EPEVTQTPSHQVTQMGQEVILRCVPISNHLYFYWYRQILGQKVEFLVSFYNNEISEKSEIFDDQFSVERPDGSNFTLKIRSTKLEDSAMYFCASRGLRYEQYFGPGTRLTVT.

V is TRBV6-5 and J is TRBJ1-1; D may be TRBD1 (6 bases). The CDR3 has 15 residues. CDR1 is MNHEY and CDR2 is SVGAGI in the germline V gene. Trimming took 5 bases from V and 1 from J, leaving 14 bases between them. In DNA, the CDR3 is TGTGCCAGCAGTCACCGGACAGAACCGAACACTGAAGCTTTCTTT. Residues: CASSHRTEPNTEAFF.

The gene calls are TRBV24-1 and TRBJ2-1; 8 bases map to TRBD2. The CDR3 contains 17 residues. Germline assignment: CDR1 KGHDR and CDR2 SFDVKD. Trimming took 3 bases from V and 3 from J; bases not matched to a gene: 9. The DNA for the CDR3 is TGTGCCACCAGTGATCCCTCAGGGGCGGGGGGCTACAATGAGCAGTTCTTC. It encodes CATSDPSGAGGYNEQFF.

The chain uses TRBV11-2 and TRBJ1-1, with a possible D match to TRBD1 (5 bases). The germline V gene has CDR1 SGHAT and CDR2 FQNNGV. The CDR3 extends over 13 amino acids. Trimming stripped 5 bases from V and 1 base from J, with 8 bases between. CDR3 sequence reads: CASSMDTNTEAFF. CDR3 coding DNA: TGTGCCAGCAGCATGGACACGAACACTGAAGCTTTCTTT.

This chain connects TRBV7-2 to TRBJ2-1; 13 nucleotides agree with TRBD2. The CDR3 runs 20 residues. From germline, CDR1 is SGHTA and CDR2 FQGNSA. J was trimmed by 0 bases and V by 0 bases; bases with no gene match: 8. The CDR3 reads CASSLALLAGGRSSYNEQFF. The CDR3, as DNA: TGTGCCAGCAGCTTAGCGTTACTAGCGGGAGGGAGAAGCTCCTACAATGAGCAGTTCTTC.

About this clone: The junction differs from germline at one of its ends, possibly a read error. This rearrangement joins TRBV6-4 to TRBJ2-1, with TRBD1 matching 7 bases. The CDR3 has 15 residues. Germline-derived CDR1 and CDR2 are MRHNA and SNTAGT. Written as DNA, the CDR3 is TGTGCCAGCAGCGACTCACCAGGGGGCTACAATGAGCAGTTCTTC. Its protein product is CASSDSPGGYNEQFF.

This sequence joins TRBV28 and TRBJ1-2; maybe TRBD1 (6 bases). This CDR3 is built from 12 residues. V was cut by 10 bases and J by 4 bases, with 13 bases left in between. Looked up from germline, CDR1 is MDHEN and CDR2 is SYDVKM. The CDR3: CATRGHIYGYTF. CDR3 sequence (DNA): TGTGCCACCAGGGGACATATCTATGGCTACACCTTC.

This chain uses TRBV24-1 with TRBJ2-2; D might be TRBD1 or TRBD2, each matching 6 bases. V lost 4 bases and J lost 1, with 15 bases in between. This CDR3 spans 17 amino acids. Germline V CDR1 and CDR2: KGHDR, SFDVKD. This CDR3 reads CATSDAWGAGNTGELFF. CDR3 sequence (DNA): TGTGCCACCAGTGACGCCTGGGGGGCAGGGAACACCGGGGAGCTGTTTTTT.

CDR3 sequence reads: CAISESRGGRTLLRTDTQYF. In DNA form, the CDR3 reads TGTGCCATCAGTGAGTCGAGGGGCGGGAGAACCCTCCTGCGCACAGATACGCAGTATTTT. The chain employs TRBV10-3 and TRBJ2-3, with 7 bases identical to TRBD2. The CDR3 consists of 20 residues. The V and J ends lost 0 bases and 1 base, in that order; junction bases with no gene match: 16. CDR1 and CDR2 from the germline V gene are ENHRY and SYGVKD.

CDR3 sequence (DNA): TGTGCCACCAGCACCAGACAGGGGGCGCGTAATAATTCACCCCTCCACTTT. Translated, it gives CATSTRQGARNNSPLHF. The rearrangement links TRBV15 to TRBJ1-6; 10 bases map to TRBD1. In germline, CDR1 is LNHNV, CDR2 YYDKDF (reference sequence). The CDR3 has 17 amino acids. V lost 4 bases, J lost 5 bases, and 8 bases stayed unmatched.

The V and J genes are TRBV19 and TRBJ2-5; 7 bases agree with TRBD1. The CDR3 contains 14 residues. V shed 7 bases and J 1 base; nucleotides not matched to a gene: 6. Germline CDR1 is LNHDA and CDR2 is SQIVND (reference sequence). The CDR3 nucleotides are TGTGCCAGTACCCCGACAGGGTTCCAAGAGACCCAGTACTTC. Translation: CASTPTGFQETQYF. Using reference TRBV19 and TRBJ2-5 for the parts outside the CDR3, the full variable domain is DGGITQSPKYLFRKEGQNVTLSCEQNLNHDAMYWYRQDPGQGLRLIYYSQIVNDFQKGDIAEGYSVSREKKESFPLTVTSAQKNPTAFYLCASTPTGFQETQYFGPGTRLLVL.

The CDR3 loop is CSALGGIEAFF. As DNA, the CDR3 is TGCAGCGCCTTGGGGGGGATTGAAGCTTTCTTT. The chain has TRBV29-1 and TRBJ1-1, with a tentative D call TRBD1 (5 bases). Germline CDR1 and CDR2: SQVTM and ANQGSEA. The V gene lost 7 bases and the J gene lost 7 bases, with 13 bases spanning the gap. The CDR3 has 11 residues.

This rearrangement joins TRBV2 to TRBJ2-2, with a tentative D call TRBD2 (5 bases). The CDR3 loop spans 15 amino acids. Trimming shortened V by 4 bases and J by 6 bases, and 15 bases separated the two germline ends. Germline V gene lookup returns CDR1 SNHLY and CDR2 FYNNEI. CDR3 sequence: CASSVEVARAGELFF. DNA for the CDR3: TGTGCCAGCAGTGTGGAGGTAGCGCGCGCCGGGGAGCTGTTTTTT.

The J gene is TRBJ1-3, the V gene TRBV11-2; D uncertain. V lost 3 bases and J 4 bases, leaving 13 bases between the germline ends. Per germline, CDR1 SGHAT and CDR2 FQNNGV. There are 15 residues in the CDR3. CDR3: CASSLTTGGGNTIYF. The CDR3 DNA is TGTGCCAGCAGCTTGACAACCGGAGGGGGAAACACCATATATTTT.

This clone was seen a few times. The chain employs TRBV9 and TRBJ2-1; D assignment may be TRBD1 or TRBD2 (5 bases each). The CDR3 length is 14 residues. Germline V gene data show CDR1 as SGDLS and CDR2 as YYNGEE. The germline V and J ends were trimmed by 4 bases and 3 bases, with 11 bases remaining between them. The CDR3 DNA reads as TGTGCCAGCAGCCCCTGGGACGACTACAATGAGCAGTTCTTC. Its protein is CASSPWDDYNEQFF.

This chain joins TRBV7-2 and TRBJ2-1, with 7 bases fitting TRBD1. There are 15 residues in the CDR3. V shed 5 bases, J shed 8 bases, and the junction held 12 bases outside the gene matches. The germline V gene encodes CDR1 SGHTA and CDR2 FQGNSA. The CDR3 nucleotides read TGTGCCAGCAGCCCACAGGGGTCCCTTTTGCATGAGCAGTTCTTC. Protein sequence: CASSPQGSLLHEQFF.

Here the CDR3 DNA reads TGTGCCAGCAGCCAAGTGGGGGAGCAGTTCTTC. Translating gives CASSQVGEQFF. This rearrangement joins TRBV14 to TRBJ2-1; unclear D gene. In germline, CDR1 is SGHDN, CDR2 FVKESK. This CDR3 region has 11 residues. V lost 1 base and J 10 bases, leaving 5 bases between the germline ends. The variable domain in full, completed from reference TRBV14 and TRBJ2-1, reads EAGVTQFPSHSVIEKGQTVTLRCDPISGHDNLYWYRRVMGKEIKFLLHFVKESKQDESGMPNNRFLAERTGGTYSTLKVQPAELEDSGVYFCASSQVGEQFFGPGTRLTVL.

This chain joins TRBV24-1 and TRBJ1-1; a possible D gene is TRBD1 (5 bases). Germline-derived CDR1 and CDR2 are KGHDR and SFDVKD. CDR3 length: 12 amino acids. V dropped 3 bases and J dropped 12 bases, with 13 bases sitting between them. As DNA, the CDR3 is TGTGCCACCAGTGATGGGGGGGAGCGGACTTTCTTT. Residues: CATSDGGERTFF.

This clone has more than one count but fewer than ten. The V call is TRBV5-6, the J call TRBJ2-7; maybe TRBD2 (5 bases). Germline V gives CDR1 SGHDT, CDR2 YYEEEE. This CDR3 region has 13 residues. Trimming cost V 0 bases and J 4 bases, with 8 bases left between them. The CDR3 sequence is CASSLVTGYEQYF. The CDR3 DNA sequence: TGTGCCAGCAGCTTGGTCACGGGGTACGAGCAGTACTTC.

The rearrangement joins TRBV6-5 to TRBJ1-2; D remains ambiguous. The CDR3 consists of 14 residues. CDR1 is MNHEY and CDR2 is SVGAGI in the germline V gene. Trimming took off 4 bases at V and 11 bases at J, with 20 bases between the two ends. The CDR3 DNA reads TGTGCCAGCAGTTTGACGTCCGATCCTGGTTATTACACCTTC. Residues: CASSLTSDPGYYTF.

The genes are TRBV7-9 and TRBJ2-1; D not certain. CDR3 length: 10 amino acids. Germline CDR1 SEHNR, CDR2 FQNEAQ (reference sequence). The V end lost 3 bases, the J end lost 6 bases, and 0 bases lay between the germline ends. CDR3 sequence: CASSFNEQFF. DNA for the CDR3: TGTGCCAGCAGCTTCAATGAGCAGTTCTTC.